Reported below is one TCR beta chain. Its target is not known. This sample was taken from a study of cytomegalovirus exposure and HLA in healthy donors. Across the whole study: A preliminary data release comprised about 85 million unique TCRs obtained from HLA-typed donors. Findings and limits, study-wide: Upon later analysis, HLA-associated TCR beta chains proved more clonally expanded than other, equally common chains. Reportedly, TCR beta sequences accurately predicted HLA-A and HLA-B alleles in most subjects. In a later analysis, TCR beta V- and J-gene trimming was associated with a missense DCLRE1C variant.

PCR amplification relied on 60 Vbeta primers (plus 13 Jbeta primers). Repertoires were generated with immunoSEQ multiplex PCR, while TCRdb's copy carries only in-frame clones and drops some. The sample lists some 100,000 clones, 80% to 85% occurring once. The CDR3 extends over 15 amino acids. Germline values: CDR1 SGDLS, CDR2 YYNGEE. V was trimmed by 3 bases and J by 4 bases, leaving 14 bases between them. Sample: PBMCs. The TCR was taken from a woman in her 30s in good health and CMV-seronegative. The chain links TRBV9 to TRBJ2-1; D is perhaps TRBD2 (5 bases). The CDR3 is CASSADYRRYNEQFF. The DNA of the CDR3 is TGTGCCAGCAGCGCAGACTATCGAAGATACAATGAGCAGTTCTTC.